The sequence of this T cell receptor beta chain was determined in a study of blood T cell repertoires in COVID-19. In the study overall: Sources were T cells, B-cell-depleted T cells, or PBMCs; the material itself was cDNA or gDNA.

The CDR3 totals 12 residues. CDR1 and CDR2 (germline): MNHEY, SVGAGI. Trimming removed 5 bases at V and 7 bases at J, with 11 bases between. The data were produced by immunoSEQ multiplex PCR, yet TCRdb's version contains in-frame clones alone and is incomplete. The table includes some 94,000 clones, approximately 90% detected once. Sequenced sample: peripheral blood. The clonotype comes from a woman aged 55-70 years with COVID-19, enrolled during active disease. The V and J genes are TRBV6-5 and TRBJ1-2, with a weak D call TRBD1 (6 bases). For the CDR3, the DNA is TGTGCCAGCAGTACAGGGTGGGGTGGCTACACCTTC. Translating it yields CASSTGWGGYTF.